This T cell receptor (beta chain) was documented in a study of T cells in Graves' hyperthyroidism and ophthalmopathy. This clonotype showed up many times. The CDR3 has 17 residues. CDR1 LNHNV and CDR2 YYDKDF come from the germline V gene (reference sequence). V shed 4 bases and J shed 3 bases, with 21 bases lying between them. Regions amplified from RNA transcripts were the TCR beta CDR3 regions. RT-PCR in the first round (using the HTBI primer set) targeted the TCR CDR3. One entry per CDR3 protein results from TCRdb running MiXCR on the multiplex PCR reads. The top ten hold 9.2% of the sample, which has about 360,000 distinct CDR3 sequences, around 13% seen once.

The chain employs TRBV15 and TRBJ1-1, with unresolved D. The sample consisted of blood. This TCR derives from a woman aged 18-29 years with Graves' hyperthyroidism. The CDR3 sequence: CATSKPRPLGGHTEAFF. CDR3 nucleotide sequence: TGTGCCACCAGCAAACCTCGGCCGCTTGGTGGTCACACTGAAGCTTTCTTT. The entire variable domain, with the rest obtained from reference TRBV15 and TRBJ1-1, is as follows: DAMVIQNPRYQVTQFGKPVTLSCSQTLNHNVMYWYQQKSSQAPKLLFHYYDKDFNNEADTPDNFQSRRPNTSFCFLDIRSPGLGDTAMYLCATSKPRPLGGHTEAFFGQGTRLTVV.